This is a list of T cell receptor beta chains from one sample in a study of T-cell memory formation after mild COVID-19. Each CDR3 protein gets one entry after TCRdb re-called the 5' RACE reads with MiXCR. The sample shows 470,000 or so distinct CDR3 sequences, approximately 25% of them seen only once. The sample comprised PBMCs or a T cell subset sorted from them (not recorded which). The source of these receptors is an adult woman who had mild COVID-19 (a few samples of this study predate the infection). Cell type and time point are not known. Both conserved end residues are part of each CDR3. D genes are given only for firm matches. The size field is filled for only some rows; it gives once, few, many or a size class.

D gene: TRBD1; clone size: -; J gene: TRBJ2-7; V gene: TRBV10-3; CDR3 DNA: TGTGCCATCAGCAGCACGGGACAGGGGGCCTACGAGCAGTACTTC; CDR3 protein: CAISSTGQGAYEQYF
D gene: TRBD1; clone size: many; J gene: TRBJ1-1; V gene: TRBV6-5; CDR3 DNA: TGTGCCAGTCAGAGGACAGGGAGTGGCACTGAAGCTTTCTTT; CDR3 protein: CASQRTGSGTEAFF
D gene: TRBD2; clone size: -; J gene: TRBJ2-2; V gene: TRBV4-1; CDR3 DNA: TGCGCCAGCAGCCGGGGACTAGCGGGGGGACTAGGCACCGGGGAGCTGTTTTTT; CDR3 protein: CASSRGLAGGLGTGELFF
D gene: TRBD1; clone size: -; J gene: TRBJ2-2; V gene: TRBV20-1; CDR3 DNA: TGCAGTGCTAGATGGACCGGGACAGGGAACACCGGGGAGCTGTTTTTT; CDR3 protein: CSARWTGTGNTGELFF
D gene: TRBD1; clone size: few; J gene: TRBJ1-5; V gene: TRBV20-1; CDR3 DNA: TGCAGTGCTAGTCGTAGACAGGGTCGGCAGCCCCAGCATTTT; CDR3 protein: CSASRRQGRQPQHF
D gene: -; clone size: many; J gene: TRBJ2-1; V gene: TRBV12-3/TRBV12-4; CDR3 DNA: TGTGCCAGCAGGACTACCTCCGGTTACAATGAGCAGTTCTTC; CDR3 protein: CASRTTSGYNEQFF
D gene: TRBD1; clone size: -; J gene: TRBJ2-1; V gene: TRBV18; CDR3 DNA: TGTGCCAGCTCACCCGGGACAGGGTATGAGCAGTTCTTC; CDR3 protein: CASSPGTGYEQFF
D gene: -; clone size: -; J gene: TRBJ2-1; V gene: TRBV24-1; CDR3 DNA: TGTGCCACCAGTGACTCAGGGTCCCTCGGGAGGTTCTTC; CDR3 protein: CATSDSGSLGRFF
D gene: TRBD2; clone size: -; J gene: TRBJ2-1; V gene: TRBV4-1; CDR3 DNA: TGCGCCAGCAGCCAAGTTCCTAGCGGCCCTAATGAGCAGTTCTTC; CDR3 protein: CASSQVPSGPNEQFF
D gene: TRBD1; clone size: once; J gene: TRBJ2-7; V gene: TRBV6-1; CDR3 DNA: TGTGCCAGCACCGACTGGACAGGGGCCTACGAGCAGTACTTC; CDR3 protein: CASTDWTGAYEQYF
D gene: TRBD1; clone size: few; J gene: TRBJ2-7; V gene: TRBV11-2; CDR3 DNA: TGTGCCAGCAGCTTAGGAGGTTTTGGGGACAGGAACTCCTACGAGCAGTACTTC; CDR3 protein: CASSLGGFGDRNSYEQYF
D gene: TRBD1; clone size: few; J gene: TRBJ2-7; V gene: TRBV5-1; CDR3 DNA: TGCGCCAGCAGCTTGGTGGGACAGGGGAGCTCCTACGAGCAGTACTTC; CDR3 protein: CASSLVGQGSSYEQYF
D gene: -; clone size: -; J gene: TRBJ1-1; V gene: TRBV7-9; CDR3 DNA: TGTGCCAGCAGCAACACCGGGTTTTCCAAACCAATGAACACTGAAGCTTTCTTT; CDR3 protein: CASSNTGFSKPMNTEAFF
D gene: -; clone size: few; J gene: TRBJ2-7; V gene: TRBV5-5; CDR3 DNA: TGTGCCAGCAGCTTGGAGTGGGGTAAGAAGCAGTACTTC; CDR3 protein: CASSLEWGKKQYF
D gene: TRBD2; clone size: few; J gene: TRBJ2-1; V gene: TRBV5-5; CDR3 DNA: TGTGCCAGCAGCCGGGGACTAGCGGGGGAGAGCTCCTACAATGAGCAGTTCTTC; CDR3 protein: CASSRGLAGESSYNEQFF
D gene: TRBD2; clone size: few; J gene: TRBJ2-1; V gene: TRBV5-1; CDR3 DNA: TGCGCCAGCAGCCCTAGCGGGACTATGTCCTACAATGAGCAGTTCTTC; CDR3 protein: CASSPSGTMSYNEQFF
D gene: -; clone size: -; J gene: TRBJ1-1; V gene: TRBV7-9; CDR3 DNA: TGTGCCAGCAGCTCGTACCTTAATGAAGCTTTCTTT; CDR3 protein: CASSSYLNEAFF
D gene: TRBD1; clone size: many; J gene: TRBJ2-1; V gene: TRBV5-1; CDR3 DNA: TGCGCCAGCAGCTTGGGTCACACAGGGGGTGACAATGAGCAGTTCTTC; CDR3 protein: CASSLGHTGGDNEQFF